The TCR beta chain under discussion was sequenced for a study of shared clonotypes between healthy human individuals. Sorted-subset replicate PCR reactions were performed with about 200 ng DNA, corresponding to roughly 29,000 T cell genomes. The table came from immunoSEQ multiplex PCR; TCRdb's copy has only in-frame clones and leaves some out. The profile covers more than 2 million clones, with over 85% appearing a single time and around 1.7% taken by the ten largest. There are 15 residues in the CDR3. V was cut by 6 bases and J by 0 bases, with 13 bases left in between. Germline CDR1 KGHSH, CDR2 LQKENI. Selected positively for CCR7 and CD45RO-negative, naive CD8 cells excluded terminally differentiated effector memory CD45RA+ cells.

The source is a man younger than 35 in good health. Some clones in this sample may be carry-over from other donors' samples. Sequenced: naive CD8+ T cells from PBMCs. The chain carries TRBV18 and TRBJ2-3; no firm D call. CDR3 residues: CASSPDGLSTDTQYF. The CDR3 nucleotides are TGTGCCAGCTCGCCGGACGGGCTCAGCACAGATACGCAGTATTTT. Variable domain in full (rest from reference TRBV18 and TRBJ2-3): NAGVMQNPRHLVRRRGQEARLRCSPMKGHSHVYWYRQLPEEGLKFMVYLQKENIIDESGMPKERFSAEFPKEGPSILRIQQVVRGDSAAYFCASSPDGLSTDTQYFGPGTRLTVL.